The present TCR beta chain was sequenced within a study of control samples from healthy donors and cancer patients. Libraries were prepared by immunoSEQ multiplex PCR; TCRdb keeps only in-frame clonotypes and omits some of them. The sample shows about 160,000 clones, around 93% of them seen only once. Germline V gene sequence: CDR1 SGHAT, CDR2 FQDESV (reference sequence). The V end was cut by 6 bases, the J end by 2 bases, with 5 bases between. This CDR3 comprises 12 residues. The receptor's source is a woman between 55 and 75 years old in good health. This chain links TRBV11-1 with TRBJ1-3; D is perhaps TRBD1 (5 bases). Sequencing was performed on blood. Here the CDR3 reads CASRGPGNTIYF. In DNA, the CDR3 is TGTGCCAGCAGGGGACCTGGAAACACCATATATTTT. Full variable domain (rest looked up from reference TRBV11-1 and TRBJ1-3): EAEVAQSPRYKITEKSQAVAFWCDPISGHATLYWYRQILGQGPELLVQFQDESVVDDSQLPKDRFSAERLKGVDSTLKIQPAELGDSAMYLCASRGPGNTIYFGEGSWLTVV.